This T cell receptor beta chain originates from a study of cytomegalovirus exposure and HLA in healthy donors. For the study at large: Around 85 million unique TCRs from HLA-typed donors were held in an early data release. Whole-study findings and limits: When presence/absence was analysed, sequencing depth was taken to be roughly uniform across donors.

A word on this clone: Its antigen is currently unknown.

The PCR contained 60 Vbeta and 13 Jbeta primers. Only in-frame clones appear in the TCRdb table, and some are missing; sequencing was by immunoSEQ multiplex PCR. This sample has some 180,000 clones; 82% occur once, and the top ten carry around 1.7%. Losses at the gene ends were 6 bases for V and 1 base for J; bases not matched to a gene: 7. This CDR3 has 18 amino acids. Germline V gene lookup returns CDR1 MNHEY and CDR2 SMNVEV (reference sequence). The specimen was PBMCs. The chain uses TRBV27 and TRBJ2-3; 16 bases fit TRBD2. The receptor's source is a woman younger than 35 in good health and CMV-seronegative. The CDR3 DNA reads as TGTGCCAGCAGCGGGACTAGCGGGAGGGGGATGCGCACAGATACGCAGTATTTT. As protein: CASSGTSGRGMRTDTQYF.